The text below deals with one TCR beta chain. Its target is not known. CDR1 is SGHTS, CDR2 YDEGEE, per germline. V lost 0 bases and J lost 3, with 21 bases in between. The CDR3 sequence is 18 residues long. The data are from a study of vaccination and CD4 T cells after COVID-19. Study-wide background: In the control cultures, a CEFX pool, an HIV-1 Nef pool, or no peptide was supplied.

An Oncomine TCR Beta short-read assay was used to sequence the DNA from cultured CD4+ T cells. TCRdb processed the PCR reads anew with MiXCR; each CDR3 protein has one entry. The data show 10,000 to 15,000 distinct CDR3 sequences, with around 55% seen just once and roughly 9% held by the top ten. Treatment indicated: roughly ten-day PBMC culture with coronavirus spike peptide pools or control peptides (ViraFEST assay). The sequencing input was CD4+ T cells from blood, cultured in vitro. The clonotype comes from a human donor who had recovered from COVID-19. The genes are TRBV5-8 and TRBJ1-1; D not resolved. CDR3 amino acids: CASSLAAGSTQTYTEAFF. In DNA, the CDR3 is TGTGCCAGCAGCTTGGCCGCAGGCTCGACCCAAACTTACACTGAAGCTTTCTTT.